This T cell receptor (beta chain) was identified in a study of vaccination effects on CD4 cells after COVID-19 (dated by TCRdb to between 2022 and 2023). Describing the broader study: Across the study, the median time from the second dose to post-vaccine sampling was 72 days (range 14 to 241). SARS-CoV-2 spike-specific CD4+ TCR repertoires were compared before and after mRNA vaccination in COVID-19 convalescent patients and in infection-naive vaccine recipients. Altogether, around 11 COVID-19 convalescent patients and a handful of SARS-CoV-2-naive healthy vaccine recipients made up the full study. Cultures from other donors in the study were sequenced using the Oncomine TCR Beta short-read assay on an Illumina iSeq 100. What the work shows at the level of the full study, not this receptor alone: The study was limited by a small number of convalescent patients and lacked early post-infection timepoints. Clones induced by infection and clones induced by vaccination both contracted markedly at late timepoints after vaccination, which fits with T cell responses waning over time. In healthy vaccine recipients, vaccine-induced clones were almost all SARS-CoV-2 mono-reactive, with only 1 of 255 being cross-reactive with common cold coronaviruses.

The ViraFEST assay stimulated PBMC with viral peptide pools and then used TCR sequencing to identify antigen-specific CD4+ T cell clonotypes by expansion. After less than 13 days of culture, CD4+ T cells were isolated with the EasySep CD4+ T cell isolation kit. Each participant received two doses of an mRNA SARS-CoV-2 vaccine, either BNT162b2 or mRNA-1273. Negative nucleocapsid antibody results before and after vaccination confirmed that the healthy vaccine recipients had no prior SARS-CoV-2 infection. Two million PBMC per well were cultured in IMDM with around 5.3% human AB serum, 10 IU/ml IL-2 and gentamicin, plus 10 ug/ml peptides. On days 3 and 7, half of the culture medium was replaced with fresh IL-2-containing medium. Unless otherwise noted, each peptide stimulation condition was cultured in triplicate wells. Using Ficoll-Paque Plus gradient centrifugation, PBMC were separated from whole blood and then either used fresh or cryopreserved at -140C. The overlapping peptide pools covered the spike proteins of SARS-CoV-2 as well as those of the common cold coronaviruses HCoV-NL63, HCoV-OC43 and HCoV-229E. Genomic DNA was extracted from cultured CD4+ T cells with the QIAamp micro DNA kit.

The CDR3 has 11 amino acids, counting the end cysteine and phenylalanine. Just CDR3 DNA is preserved here, 33 bases in frame from base 1. The germline V gene gives CDR1 as MGHRA and CDR2 as YSYEKL. V and J are trimmed by 4 bases and 14 bases, and the gene matches miss 4 bases of the junction. Libraries came from the immunoSEQ multiplex PCR assay. DNA from the cultured and isolated CD4+ T cells underwent TCR beta CDR3 sequencing. Per the original workflow: Non-productive TCR sequences were removed, reads were trimmed to the CDR3 region, and CDR3s of at least 7 amino acids were retained. The MANAFEST web app was used to identify antigen-specific clonotypes by comparing expansion in peptide wells with expansion in reference cultures. To count as positive, a clone had to show expansion at FDR<0.05 compared with the reference and with all other wells, an odds ratio above 5, and a frequency above 0.1% in two replicate wells. A clonotype was called cross-reactive if it was significantly expanded both in SARS-CoV-2 spike wells and in at least one common cold coronavirus spike condition. CDR3 similarity was assessed by Levenshtein distance with the stringdist R package, and unrooted trees were built with ape in R 3.6.1. TCRdb's version of the immuneACCESS table is confined to in-frame rearrangements and falls short of the full clone set. An unresolved V gene accounts for under half of the shortfall where checked; the remainder is of unknown origin. V, J and clone size reflect that table, while D and trimming were determined from the DNA. Present in this sample are roughly 24,000 clones, over 70% of which were seen just once. Roughly 21% of the sample is in the top ten clones.

In regard to this clone: No cognate antigen has been identified for it. Nothing much larger sits one base from this clone, and base qualities are not available.

This clonotype was obtained from a human donor who received a COVID-19 vaccine. The source material was CD4+ T cells from PBMCs cultured with HCoV-NL63 spike peptides, sampled after COVID-19 vaccination. In light of the paper, this sample's cell subset or site label describes: HCoV-NL63 spike overlapping peptide pool stimulation. The V gene is TRBV4-1 and the J gene is TRBJ2-1; TRBD2 fits 8 bases in the junction. The DNA is as follows: TGCGCCAGCAGCCTGCGGGAGGAAAAGTTCTTC. This translates into CASSLREEKFF.